The 9 T cell receptor beta chains presented below share a single source sample, sequenced in a study of cytomegalovirus exposure and HLA in healthy donors. PCR used 60 Vbeta primers and 13 Jbeta primers. Produced via immunoSEQ multiplex PCR; TCRdb's table is partial and in-frame only. This sample has approximately 150,000 clones, with roughly 80% found just once. Sequencing was done on a sample of PBMCs. The origin of the receptors is a female donor in good health and CMV-seronegative.

The V call is TRBV28, the J call TRBJ2-3, with 16 nucleotides matching TRBD2. The V gene's germline CDR1 is MDHEN and CDR2 SYDVKM. This CDR3 contains 18 residues. With V trimmed by 4 bases and J by 4 bases, 8 bases remained unmatched. For the CDR3, the DNA is TGTGCCAGCAGTTCGGGGGGACTAGCGGGAGGGCGTGCAGATACGCAGTATTTT. Its translation is CASSSGGLAGGRADTQYF. Combining the CDR3 with reference TRBV28 and TRBJ2-3 gives the whole variable domain DVKVTQSSRYLVKRTGEKVFLECVQDMDHENMFWYRQDPGLGLRLIYFSYDVKMKEKGDIPEGYSVSREKKERFSLILESASTNQTSMYLCASSSGGLAGGRADTQYFGPGTRLTVL.

This clone was picked up a small number of times. The rearrangement joins TRBV6-1 to TRBJ1-1; unclear D gene. Germline values: CDR1 MNHNS, CDR2 SASEGT. V was clipped by 6 bases and J by 2 bases, with 10 bases between them. This CDR3 contains 13 residues. CDR3 residues: CASSLEGNTEAFF. The CDR3 region has the DNA TGTGCCAGCAGCCTCGAGGGAAACACTGAAGCTTTCTTT.

This chain links TRBV6-1 with TRBJ1-5; the match to TRBD1 covers 7 bases. J was trimmed by 4 bases and V by 6 bases; bases with no gene match: 6. Germline CDR1 and CDR2: MNHNS and SASEGT. This CDR3 is 14 amino acids long. The CDR3 reads CASSLDRQNQPQHF. As DNA, the CDR3 is TGTGCCAGCAGCCTGGACAGGCAAAATCAGCCCCAGCATTTT.

The rearrangement uses TRBV5-1 and TRBJ1-1; 8 nucleotides align to TRBD1. CDR1 and CDR2 (germline): SGHRS, YFSETQ. The CDR3 has 15 amino acids. Losses at the gene ends were 1 base for V and 10 bases for J; bases not matched to a gene: 12. The CDR3 here is CASSLRDSGGAGAFF. For the CDR3, the DNA is TGCGCCAGCAGCTTGAGGGACTCAGGGGGCGCTGGAGCTTTCTTT.

The rearrangement uses TRBV27 and TRBJ1-2; tentatively, D is TRBD1 (6 bases). The CDR3 is 13 residues long. Germline V gene data show CDR1 as MNHEY and CDR2 as SMNVEV (reference sequence). Trimming stripped 2 bases from V and 6 bases from J, with 10 bases between. This chain's CDR3 is CASSLRAGDGYTF. The DNA of the CDR3 is TGTGCCAGCAGTTTACGGGCAGGGGATGGCTACACCTTC.

The CDR3 DNA reads as TGTGCCAGCAGCCAGCCCCGGGACTACAACTACAATGAGCAGTTCTTC. This gives the protein CASSQPRDYNYNEQFF. The chain carries TRBV14 and TRBJ2-1, with 7 bases matching TRBD2. The trim removed 3 bases at V and 3 bases at J, leaving 8 bases unmatched. The CDR3 runs to 16 residues. The V gene's germline CDR1 is SGHDN and CDR2 FVKESK.

CDR3: CASTQLIGGTKNIQYF. In nucleotides, the CDR3 is TGTGCCAGCACCCAACTCATAGGGGGTACCAAAAACATTCAGTACTTC. The gene calls are TRBV28 and TRBJ2-4, with TRBD1 as a possible D gene (6 bases). The CDR3 runs 16 residues. V gave up 7 bases and J gave up 2 bases, with 18 bases separating them. Per the germline V gene, CDR1 is MDHEN and CDR2 is SYDVKM.

The chain uses TRBV9 and TRBJ2-3, with D possibly TRBD2 on 6 matching bases. The CDR3 has 15 amino acids. Germline lookup yields CDR1 SGDLS and CDR2 YYNGEE. Deletions cut 4 bases from V and 0 bases from J, with 12 bases between. The DNA of the CDR3 is TGTGCCAGCAGCCGGACGGGGACTAGCACAGATACGCAGTATTTT. Its translation: CASSRTGTSTDTQYF.

About this clone: An end of the junction differs from the germline gene, which may be a read error. The V and J genes are TRBV15 and TRBJ1-4; no definite D call. The CDR3 runs to 15 residues. The germline CDR1 and CDR2 sequences are LNHNV and YYDKDF (reference sequence). The DNA for the CDR3 is TGTGCCACTCGGGAGCAGGCTGCAACTAATGAAAAACCGTTTTTT. It translates to CATREQAATNEKPFF.